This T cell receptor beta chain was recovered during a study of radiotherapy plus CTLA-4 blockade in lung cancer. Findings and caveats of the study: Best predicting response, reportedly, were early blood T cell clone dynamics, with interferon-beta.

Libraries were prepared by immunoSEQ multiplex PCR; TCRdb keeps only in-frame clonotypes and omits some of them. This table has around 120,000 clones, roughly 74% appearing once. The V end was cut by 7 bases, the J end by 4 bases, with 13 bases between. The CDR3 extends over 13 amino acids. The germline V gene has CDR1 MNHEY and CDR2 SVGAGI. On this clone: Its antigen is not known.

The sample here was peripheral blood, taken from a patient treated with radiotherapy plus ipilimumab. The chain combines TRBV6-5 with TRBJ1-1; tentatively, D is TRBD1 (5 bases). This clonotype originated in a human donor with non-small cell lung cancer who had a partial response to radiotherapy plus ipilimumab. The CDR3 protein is CASTPPGGTEAFF. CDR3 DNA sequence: TGTGCCAGCACCCCACCCGGGGGCACTGAAGCTTTCTTT.